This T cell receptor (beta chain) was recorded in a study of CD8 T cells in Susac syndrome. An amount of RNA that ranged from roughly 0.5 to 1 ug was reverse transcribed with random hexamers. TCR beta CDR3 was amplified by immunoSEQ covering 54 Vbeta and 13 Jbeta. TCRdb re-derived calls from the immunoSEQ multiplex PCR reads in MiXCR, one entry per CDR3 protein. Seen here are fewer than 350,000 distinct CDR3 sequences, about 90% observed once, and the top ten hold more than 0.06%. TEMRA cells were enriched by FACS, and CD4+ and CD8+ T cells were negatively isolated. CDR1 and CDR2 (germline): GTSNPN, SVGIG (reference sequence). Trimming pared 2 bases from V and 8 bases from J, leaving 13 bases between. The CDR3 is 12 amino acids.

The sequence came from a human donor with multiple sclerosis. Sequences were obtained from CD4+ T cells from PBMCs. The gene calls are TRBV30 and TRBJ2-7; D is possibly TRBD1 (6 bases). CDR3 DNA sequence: TGTGCCTGGAGTCCACAGGGAGCCCAGCAGTACTTC. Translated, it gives CAWSPQGAQQYF.